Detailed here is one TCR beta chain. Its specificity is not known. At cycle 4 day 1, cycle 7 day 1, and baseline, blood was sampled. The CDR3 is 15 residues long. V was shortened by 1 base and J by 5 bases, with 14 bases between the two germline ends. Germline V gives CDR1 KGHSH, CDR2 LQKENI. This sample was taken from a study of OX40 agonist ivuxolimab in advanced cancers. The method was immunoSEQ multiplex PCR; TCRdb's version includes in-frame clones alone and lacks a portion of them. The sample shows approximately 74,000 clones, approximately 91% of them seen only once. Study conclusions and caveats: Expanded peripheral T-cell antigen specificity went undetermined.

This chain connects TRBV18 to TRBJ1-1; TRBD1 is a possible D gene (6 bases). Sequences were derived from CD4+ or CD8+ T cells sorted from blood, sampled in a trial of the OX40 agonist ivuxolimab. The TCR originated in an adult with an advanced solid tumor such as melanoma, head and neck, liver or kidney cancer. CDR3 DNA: TGTGCCAGCTCACCACGGACAGCTCGAGATACTGAAGCTTTCTTT. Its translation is CASSPRTARDTEAFF.